This is a list of T cell receptor beta chains from one sample in a study of cytomegalovirus exposure and HLA in healthy donors. The repertoire was sequenced with immunoSEQ multiplex PCR; TCRdb's copy has only in-frame clones and lacks some. The sample yields about 200,000 clones, about 78% seen once. Sequences were obtained from PBMCs. All receptors derive from a woman between 25 and 40 years old in good health and CMV-seronegative. Both conserved end residues are part of each CDR3. The D gene is left open where the match is weak. Not all rows give a size; the values are once, few, many and, for expanded clones, a class.

>NA|NA|TRBV5-3|TRBJ1-2|16
TGTGCCAGAAGCCCGAAACGGCGGGGGCGCGGCTATGGCTACACCTTC
CARSPKRRGRGYGYTF
>few|NA|TRBV29-1|TRBJ1-1|12
TGCAGCGTGCAACAGGGATACACTGAAGCTTTCTTT
CSVQQGYTEAFF
>NA|NA|TRBV28|TRBJ2-5|12
TGTGCCAGCCGGACAGTGGGCGAGACCCAGTACTTC
CASRTVGETQYF
>NA|NA|TRBV6-5|TRBJ2-1|13
TGTGCCACCGGGAGTCCTGGAACCGATGAGCAGTTCTTC
CATGSPGTDEQFF
>NA|NA|TRBV6-6|TRBJ2-1|14
TGTGCCAGCAGTCGGGGGGCCTCCTACAATGAGCAGTTCTTC
CASSRGASYNEQFF
>few|NA|TRBV7-9|TRBJ1-1|14
TGTGCCAGCAGCTTAGTCGGGGGAAAGACTGAAGCTTTCTTT
CASSLVGGKTEAFF
>NA|NA|TRBV27|TRBJ1-6|15
TGTGCCAGCAGTTTGGCGGGGTTCGGGCATTCACCCCTCCACTTT
CASSLAGFGHSPLHF
>NA|NA|TRBV10-1|TRBJ2-2|15
TGCGCCAGCAGTATTCGCGGCGGGTCGGGCGGGGAGCTGTTTTTT
CASSIRGGSGGELFF
>NA|NA|TRBV18|TRBJ2-1|14
TGTGCCAGCTCACCACCGGCCCCCGGAGGTGAGCAGTTCTTC
CASSPPAPGGEQFF
>NA|NA|TRBV2|TRBJ1-1|14
TGTGCCAGCAGTGAACAGACACCGAACACTGAAGCTTTCTTT
CASSEQTPNTEAFF
>NA|TRBD1|TRBV6-1|TRBJ2-2|13
TGTGCCAGCAGTCCAGGGGGATCCGGGGAGCTGTTTTTT
CASSPGGSGELFF
>NA|NA|TRBV4-2|TRBJ2-5|15
TGTGCCAGCAGCCAGCGAAGGTCGGAGTCGGAGACCCAGTACTTC
CASSQRRSESETQYF
>NA|NA|TRBV19|TRBJ2-5|13
TGTGCCAGTAGTACTCCGGGAAAAGAGACCCAGTACTTC
CASSTPGKETQYF
>NA|NA|TRBV5-6|TRBJ2-7|13
TGTGCCAGCAGCTGGGGAGGCCCCTACGAGCAGTACTTC
CASSWGGPYEQYF
>NA|NA|TRBV6-1|TRBJ1-2|15
TGTGCCAGCAGTGAAGGTCCCAGGCGATTCGGTGGCTACCCCTTC
CASSEGPRRFGGYPF
>NA|TRBD1|TRBV6-5|TRBJ2-3|15
TGTGCCAGCAGTTACGAGGGGGCAATTAGAGATACGCAGTATTTT
CASSYEGAIRDTQYF
>once|NA|TRBV9|TRBJ2-5|14
TGTGCCAGCAGCACCAGGGGCGGGCAAGAGACCCAGTACTTC
CASSTRGGQETQYF
>NA|NA|TRBV13|TRBJ1-1|14
TGTGCCAGCAGCTCGAAAGGGGTTTTCACTGAAGCTTTCTTT
CASSSKGVFTEAFF
>NA|TRBD1|TRBV5-1|TRBJ1-1|14
TGCGCCAGCAGCTGGACAGGGCCAGGCACTGAAGCTTTCTTT
CASSWTGPGTEAFF
>NA|NA|TRBV2|TRBJ2-1|11
TGTGCCAGCAGTTACTACAATGAGCAGTTCTTC
CASSYYNEQFF
>NA|NA|TRBV5-5|TRBJ1-5|14
TGTGCCAGCAGCCCGGTGGGAGGAGATCAGCCCCAGCATTTT
CASSPVGGDQPQHF
>NA|NA|TRBV5-8|TRBJ2-3|14
TGTGCCAGCAGCTTGGAATACTCCGCAGATACGCAGTATTTT
CASSLEYSADTQYF
>NA|NA|TRBV27|TRBJ1-1|14
TGTGCCAGCAGTTTATTTCGGGGTAAGACTGAAGCTTTCTTT
CASSLFRGKTEAFF
>NA|TRBD2|TRBV4-1|TRBJ2-1|17
TGCGCCAGCAGCCAAGAGACGGGACTAGCGGGGTCCAATGAGCAGTTCTTC
CASSQETGLAGSNEQFF
>NA|NA|TRBV4-2|TRBJ2-7|14
TGTGCCAGCAGCCAAGAAGGATTGGGTAGGCAGGCCGTCTTC
CASSQEGLGRQAVF
>NA|TRBD1|TRBV4-2|TRBJ1-2|16
TGTGCCAGCAGCCCGGAACTCGGGACAGGGAGTAGATTCCCCACCTTC
CASSPELGTGSRFPTF
>NA|NA|TRBV25-1|TRBJ1-3|15
TGTGCCAGCAGTGAACTTGGCTTCTCTGGAAACACCATATATTTT
CASSELGFSGNTIYF
>few|TRBD1|TRBV5-1|TRBJ2-7|15
TGCGCCAGCAACGCCGGGACAGCGAGCTCCTACGAGCAGTACTTC
CASNAGTASSYEQYF
>few|NA|TRBV14|TRBJ1-1|13
TGTGCCAGCAGCCTCCTCGGCGGGACTGAAGCTTTCTTT
CASSLLGGTEAFF
>NA|TRBD1|TRBV6-5|TRBJ1-2|15
TGTGCCAGCAGCCGGACAGGGTACAGTAACTATGGCTACACCTTC
CASSRTGYSNYGYTF
>NA|TRBD1|TRBV19|TRBJ1-2|15
TGTGCCAGTAGTACCAACCGGGACAGGGGGCCAGGCTACACCTTC
CASSTNRDRGPGYTF
>NA|NA|TRBV6-5|TRBJ2-3|13
TGTGCCAGCACCCTTCCGGGGACAGATACGCAGTATTTT
CASTLPGTDTQYF
>NA|TRBD2|TRBV11-3|TRBJ2-1|14
TGTGCCAGCAGCTTAGCGGGGGGGCCCAATGAGCAGTTCTTC
CASSLAGGPNEQFF
>NA|NA|TRBV2|TRBJ2-5|13
TGTGCCAGCAGTGAAGCGGGGGGTGGGACCCAGTACTTC
CASSEAGGGTQYF
>NA|TRBD2|TRBV18|TRBJ2-3|14
TGTGCCAGCTCACCACAACTAGCGACAGATACGCAGTATTTT
CASSPQLATDTQYF
>NA|NA|TRBV5-1|TRBJ2-5|13
TGCGCCAGCAGCCCGGACAGTGGGGAGACCCAGTACTTC
CASSPDSGETQYF
>NA|TRBD2|TRBV28|TRBJ2-2|18
TGTGCCAGCATCTCGGGGGGGGTTTGGCTCGGAAACACCGGGGAGCTGTTTTTT
CASISGGVWLGNTGELFF
>NA|NA|TRBV28|TRBJ1-4|15
TGTGCCAGCAGTTCTGTCGGCGGCAATAATGAAAAACTGTTTTTT
CASSSVGGNNEKLFF
>NA|NA|TRBV5-1|TRBJ2-2|14
TGCGCCAGCACCCCGGAGATGCTTGTCGGGGAGCTGTTTTTT
CASTPEMLVGELFF
>NA|NA|TRBV29-1|TRBJ2-7|10
TGCAGCGTTGGCGCCTACGAGCAGTACTTC
CSVGAYEQYF
>NA|NA|TRBV4-2|TRBJ2-1|12
TGTGCCAGCAGCCAAGCAGTAAATGAGCAGTTCTTC
CASSQAVNEQFF
>NA|TRBD1|TRBV7-9|TRBJ1-2|14
TGTGCCAGCAGCCCTACAGGGGTGGACTATGGCTACACCTTC
CASSPTGVDYGYTF
>NA|NA|TRBV6-1|TRBJ1-5|13
TGTGCCAGCAGTGAACCAGGGCTTCAGCCCCAGCATTTT
CASSEPGLQPQHF
>few|TRBD1|TRBV4-1|TRBJ2-3|13
TGCGCCAGCAGCCTTAACAGGGGCGATACGCAGTATTTT
CASSLNRGDTQYF
>NA|NA|TRBV5-1|TRBJ2-3|13
TGCGCCAGCAGCGTCCGCGGCGCAGATACGCAGTATTTT
CASSVRGADTQYF
>few|NA|TRBV7-2|TRBJ2-7|11
TGTGCCAGCAGCTCCGCCTACGAGCAGTACTTC
CASSSAYEQYF
>NA|TRBD1|TRBV7-8|TRBJ1-1|15
TGTGCCAGCAGCCCTGGGACAGGGGGGACCACTGAAGCTTTCTTT
CASSPGTGGTTEAFF
>NA|NA|TRBV7-8|TRBJ2-7|15
TGTGCCAGCAGCCCCGCGAGGCTAACGGCCTACGAGCAGTACTTC
CASSPARLTAYEQYF
>NA|TRBD2|TRBV5-1|TRBJ2-7|14
TGCGCCAGCAGCTTTAGCGGGAGGGCGTACGAGCAGTACTTC
CASSFSGRAYEQYF
>NA|NA|TRBV5-1|TRBJ1-1|16
TGCGCCAGCAGCAAAGTCCCGGGGGATATGAACACTGAAGCTTTCTTT
CASSKVPGDMNTEAFF
>many|NA|TRBV10-2|TRBJ2-7|13
TGCGCCAGCAGGCCCCCACTCTCCTACGAGCAGTACTTC
CASRPPLSYEQYF
>few|NA|TRBV20-1|TRBJ2-7|11
TGCAGTGCTATCTGGTTAGTCGAGCAGTACTTC
CSAIWLVEQYF
>NA|NA|TRBV2|TRBJ1-1|14
TGTGCCAGCACCTTACTCGTACAGGACACTGAAGCTTTCTTT
CASTLLVQDTEAFF
>NA|TRBD1|TRBV6-5|TRBJ1-2|14
TGTGCCAGCAGCCGCACCGGGACAGGCTATGGCTACACCTTC
CASSRTGTGYGYTF
>once|NA|TRBV29-1|TRBJ2-5|14
TGCAGCGTTGAAGCCCCGCGATCCCAAGAGACCCAGTACTTC
CSVEAPRSQETQYF
>few|TRBD1|TRBV4-1|TRBJ2-5|15
TGCGCCAGCAGCCAAGTGGGTGAGGGGGCGGAGACCCAGTACTTC
CASSQVGEGAETQYF
>NA|NA|TRBV30|TRBJ2-2|13
TGTGCCTGGAGTCGCCGGACAGTCGGGGAGCTGTTTTTT
CAWSRRTVGELFF
>NA|TRBD2|TRBV27|TRBJ2-3|12
TGTGCCAGTAGGACTAGCGGGGGGGCATGGGGTTTT
CASRTSGGAWGF
>NA|TRBD1|TRBV7-8|TRBJ1-4|15
TGTGCCAGCAGCTTAGATGGGACAGGGGACGAAAAACTGTTTTTT
CASSLDGTGDEKLFF